Below, one TCR beta chain is given with its context. No antigen is known for it. The CDR3 consists of 14 residues. CDR1 SGDLS and CDR2 YYNGEE come from the germline V gene. V dropped 0 bases and J dropped 5 bases, with 11 bases sitting between them. The sample belongs to a study of shared clonotypes between healthy human individuals. Several immunoSEQ plates received, in even portions, the genomic DNA of each subset. Roughly 30,000 T cell genomes (about 270 ng DNA) went into each PBMC replicate. Original analysis: There were no quality scores in the junction-only immunoSEQ sequences, so filtering differed. Data came from immunoSEQ multiplex PCR; TCRdb stores just in-frame clones and leaves some out. From that table come the V and J calls and clone size; the DNA was used to work out D and trimming. The sample has a few hundred thousand clones, 70% to 80% seen once; the top ten hold around 12%. General study findings and limits: Represented diversity (both genetic and exposure-history) was limited by the small number of donors.

This sequence was found in a woman in her thirties or forties in good health. Some clones in this sample may be carry-over from other donors' samples. The chain combines TRBV9 with TRBJ1-2, with D maybe TRBD1 (6 bases). Source material: PBMCs. CDR3 nucleotide sequence: TGTGCCAGCAGCGTAGAGGGGGACGGGTATGGCTACACCTTC. This codes for CASSVEGDGYGYTF.